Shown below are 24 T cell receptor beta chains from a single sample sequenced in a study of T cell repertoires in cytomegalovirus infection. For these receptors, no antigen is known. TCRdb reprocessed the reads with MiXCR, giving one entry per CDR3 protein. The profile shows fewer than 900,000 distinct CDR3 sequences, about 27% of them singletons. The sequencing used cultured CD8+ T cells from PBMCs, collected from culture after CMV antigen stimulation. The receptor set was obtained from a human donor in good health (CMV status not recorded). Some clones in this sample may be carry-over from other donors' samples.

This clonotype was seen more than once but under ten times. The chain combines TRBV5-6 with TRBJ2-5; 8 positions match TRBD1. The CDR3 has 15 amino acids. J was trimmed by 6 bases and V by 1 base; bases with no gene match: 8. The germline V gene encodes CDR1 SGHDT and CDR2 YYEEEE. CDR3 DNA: TGTGCCAGCAGCTTGAGTCCAGGGGGCCTGAAGACCCAGTACTTC. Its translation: CASSLSPGGLKTQYF.

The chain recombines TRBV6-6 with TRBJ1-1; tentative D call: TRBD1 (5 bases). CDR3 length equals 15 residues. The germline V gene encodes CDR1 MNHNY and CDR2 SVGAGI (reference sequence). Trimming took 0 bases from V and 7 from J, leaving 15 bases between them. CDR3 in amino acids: CASSYSVGRVGEAFF. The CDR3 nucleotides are TGTGCCAGCAGTTACTCGGTTGGCAGGGTAGGTGAAGCTTTCTTT.

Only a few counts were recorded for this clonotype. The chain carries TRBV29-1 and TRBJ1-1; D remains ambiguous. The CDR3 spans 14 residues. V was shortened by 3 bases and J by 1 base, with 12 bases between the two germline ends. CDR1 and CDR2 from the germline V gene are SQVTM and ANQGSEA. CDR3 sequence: CSVEDPRENTEAFF. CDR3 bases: TGCAGCGTTGAGGACCCGAGGGAGAACACTGAAGCTTTCTTT.

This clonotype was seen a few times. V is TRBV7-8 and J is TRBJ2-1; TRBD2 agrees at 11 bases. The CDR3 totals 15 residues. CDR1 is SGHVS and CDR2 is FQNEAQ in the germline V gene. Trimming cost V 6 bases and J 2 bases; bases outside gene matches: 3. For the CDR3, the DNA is TGTGCCAGCAGAGATAGCGGGGGGGCCTACAATGAGCAGTTCTTC. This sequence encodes CASRDSGGAYNEQFF.

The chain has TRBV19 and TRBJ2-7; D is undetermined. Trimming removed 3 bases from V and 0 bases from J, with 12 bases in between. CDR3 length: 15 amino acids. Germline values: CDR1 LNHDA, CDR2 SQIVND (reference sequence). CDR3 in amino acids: CASSIFGGVSYEQYF. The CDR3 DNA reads TGTGCCAGTAGTATCTTTGGCGGCGTCTCCTACGAGCAGTACTTC.

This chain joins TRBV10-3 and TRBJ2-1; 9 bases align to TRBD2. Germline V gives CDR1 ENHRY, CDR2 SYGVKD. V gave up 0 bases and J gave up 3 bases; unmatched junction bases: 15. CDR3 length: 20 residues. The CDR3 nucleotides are TGTGCCATCAGTGAGTCGGGGACTAGCCCCTTGTCCGGACTCTACAATGAGCAGTTCTTC. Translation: CAISESGTSPLSGLYNEQFF.

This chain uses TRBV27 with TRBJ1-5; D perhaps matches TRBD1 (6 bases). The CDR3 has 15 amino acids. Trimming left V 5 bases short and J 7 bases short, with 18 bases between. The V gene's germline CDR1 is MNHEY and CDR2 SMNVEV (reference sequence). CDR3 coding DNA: TGTGCCAGCAGTCGAACCACAGGGAATAAGCAGCCCCAGCATTTT. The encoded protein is CASSRTTGNKQPQHF.

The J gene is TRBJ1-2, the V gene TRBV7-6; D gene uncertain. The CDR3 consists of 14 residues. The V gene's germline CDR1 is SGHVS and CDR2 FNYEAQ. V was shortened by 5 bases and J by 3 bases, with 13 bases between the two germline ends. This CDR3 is CASSPGPADYGYTF. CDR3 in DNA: TGTGCCAGCAGCCCCGGTCCCGCGGACTATGGCTACACCTTC.

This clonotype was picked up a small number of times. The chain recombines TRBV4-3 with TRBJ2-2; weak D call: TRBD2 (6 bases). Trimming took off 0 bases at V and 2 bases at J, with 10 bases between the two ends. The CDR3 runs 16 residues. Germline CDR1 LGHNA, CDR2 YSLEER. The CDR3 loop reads CASSQDSGVNTGELFF. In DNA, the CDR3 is TGCGCCAGCAGCCAAGATTCGGGGGTAAACACCGGGGAGCTGTTTTTT.

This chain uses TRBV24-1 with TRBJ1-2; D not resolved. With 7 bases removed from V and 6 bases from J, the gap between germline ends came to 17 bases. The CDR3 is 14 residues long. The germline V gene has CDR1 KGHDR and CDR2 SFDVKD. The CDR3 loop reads CATSPTDSLNGYTF. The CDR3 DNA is TGTGCCACCAGCCCTACGGATTCCCTCAATGGCTACACCTTC.

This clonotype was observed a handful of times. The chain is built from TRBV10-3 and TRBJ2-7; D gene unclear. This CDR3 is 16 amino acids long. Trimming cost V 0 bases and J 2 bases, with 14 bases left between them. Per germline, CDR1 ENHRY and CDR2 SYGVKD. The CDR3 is CAISESVTSTPYEQYV. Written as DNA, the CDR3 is TGTGCCATCAGTGAGTCGGTTACAAGTACACCCTACGAGCAGTACGTC.

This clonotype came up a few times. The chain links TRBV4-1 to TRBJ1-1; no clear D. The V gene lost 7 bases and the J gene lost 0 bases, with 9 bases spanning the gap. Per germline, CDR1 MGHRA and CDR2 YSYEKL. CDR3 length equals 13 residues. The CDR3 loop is CASTRAMNTEAFF. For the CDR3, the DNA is TGCGCCAGCACGAGGGCGATGAACACTGAAGCTTTCTTT.

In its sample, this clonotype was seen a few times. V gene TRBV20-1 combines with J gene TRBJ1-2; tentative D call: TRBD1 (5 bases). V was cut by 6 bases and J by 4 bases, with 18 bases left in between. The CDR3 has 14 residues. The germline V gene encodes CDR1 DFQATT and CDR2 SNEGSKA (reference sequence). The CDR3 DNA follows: TGCAGTGCCCCCGGGACCGCAAGGTTCTATGGCTACACCTTC. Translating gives CSAPGTARFYGYTF.

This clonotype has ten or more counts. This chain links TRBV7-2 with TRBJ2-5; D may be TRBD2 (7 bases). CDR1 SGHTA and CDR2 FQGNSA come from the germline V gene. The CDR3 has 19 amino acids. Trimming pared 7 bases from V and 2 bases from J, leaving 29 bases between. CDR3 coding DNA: TGTGCCAGCATCCGACCGGGGGGCAGGGTGGTTCGTCCACAAGAGACCCAGTACTTC. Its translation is CASIRPGGRVVRPQETQYF.

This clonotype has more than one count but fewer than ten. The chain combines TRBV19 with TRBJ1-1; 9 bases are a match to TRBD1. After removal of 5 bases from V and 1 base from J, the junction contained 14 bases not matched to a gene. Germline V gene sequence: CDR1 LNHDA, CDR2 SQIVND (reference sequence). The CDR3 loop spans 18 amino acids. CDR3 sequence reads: CASSLFITPGQGNTEAFF. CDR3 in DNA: TGTGCCAGTAGTCTCTTTATTACTCCGGGACAGGGGAACACTGAAGCTTTCTTT.

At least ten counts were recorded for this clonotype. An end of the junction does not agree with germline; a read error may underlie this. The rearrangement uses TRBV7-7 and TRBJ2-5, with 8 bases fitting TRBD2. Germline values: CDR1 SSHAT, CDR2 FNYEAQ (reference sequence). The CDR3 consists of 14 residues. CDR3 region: CASSSGTSGETQYF. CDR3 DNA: TGTGCTAGCAGCTCAGGAACTAGCGGAGAGACCCAGTACTTC.

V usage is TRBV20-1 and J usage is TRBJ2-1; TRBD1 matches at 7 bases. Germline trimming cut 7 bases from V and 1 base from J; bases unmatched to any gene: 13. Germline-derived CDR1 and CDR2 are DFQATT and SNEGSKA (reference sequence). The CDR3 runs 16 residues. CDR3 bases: TGCAGTGGGACCTCGACAGGGTTGGGATCCTACAATGAGCAGTTCTTC. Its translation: CSGTSTGLGSYNEQFF.

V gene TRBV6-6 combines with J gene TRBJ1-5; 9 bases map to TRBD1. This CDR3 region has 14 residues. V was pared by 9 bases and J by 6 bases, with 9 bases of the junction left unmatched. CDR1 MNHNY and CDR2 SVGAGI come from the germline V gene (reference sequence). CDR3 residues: CASTGTGMRQPQHF. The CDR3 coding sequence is TGTGCCAGTACAGGGACAGGGATGCGTCAGCCCCAGCATTTT.

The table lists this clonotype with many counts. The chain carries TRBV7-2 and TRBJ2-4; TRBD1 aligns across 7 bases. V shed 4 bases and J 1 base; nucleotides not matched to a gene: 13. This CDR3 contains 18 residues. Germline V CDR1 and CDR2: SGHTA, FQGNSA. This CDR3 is CASSSPPAGTAAKNIQYF. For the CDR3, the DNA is TGTGCCAGCAGCTCCCCCCCCGCCGGGACAGCCGCCAAAAACATTCAGTACTTC.

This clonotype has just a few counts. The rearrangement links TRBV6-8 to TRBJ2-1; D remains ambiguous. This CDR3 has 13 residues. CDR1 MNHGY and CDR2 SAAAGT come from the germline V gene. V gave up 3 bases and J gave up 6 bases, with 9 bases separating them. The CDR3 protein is CASSYLGFNEQFF. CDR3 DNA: TGTGCCAGCAGTTATCTAGGGTTCAATGAGCAGTTCTTC.

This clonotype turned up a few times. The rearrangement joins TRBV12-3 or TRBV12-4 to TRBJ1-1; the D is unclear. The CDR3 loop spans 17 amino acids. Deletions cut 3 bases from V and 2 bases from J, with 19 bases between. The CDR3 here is CASSFSVTSSGNTEAFF. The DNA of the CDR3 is TGTGCCAGCAGTTTTTCAGTAACCTCGTCGGGAAACACTGAAGCTTTCTTT.

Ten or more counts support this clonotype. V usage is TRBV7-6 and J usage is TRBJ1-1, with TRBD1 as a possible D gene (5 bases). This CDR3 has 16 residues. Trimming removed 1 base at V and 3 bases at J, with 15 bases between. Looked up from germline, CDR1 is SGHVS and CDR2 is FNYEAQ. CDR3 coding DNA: TGTGCCAGCAGCTTAGGAATGGCCGGGGGATACACTGAAGCTTTCTTT. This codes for CASSLGMAGGYTEAFF. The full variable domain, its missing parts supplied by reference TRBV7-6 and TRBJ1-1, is GAGVSQSPRYKVTKRGQDVALRCDPISGHVSLYWYRQALGQGPEFLTYFNYEAQQDKSGLPNDRFSAERPEGSISTLTIQRTEQRDSAMYRCASSLGMAGGYTEAFFGQGTRLTVV.

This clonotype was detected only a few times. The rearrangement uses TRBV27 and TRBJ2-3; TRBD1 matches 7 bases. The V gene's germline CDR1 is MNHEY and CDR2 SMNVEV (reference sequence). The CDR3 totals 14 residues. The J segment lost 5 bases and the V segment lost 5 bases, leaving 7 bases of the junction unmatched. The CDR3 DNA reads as TGTGCCAGCAGTACTCACAGGGGTGGAGATACGCAGTATTTT. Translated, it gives CASSTHRGGDTQYF.

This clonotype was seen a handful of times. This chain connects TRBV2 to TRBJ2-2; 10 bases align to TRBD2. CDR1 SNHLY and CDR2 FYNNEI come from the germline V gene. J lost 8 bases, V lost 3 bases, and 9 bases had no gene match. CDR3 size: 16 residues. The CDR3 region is CASSDTTSGARGELFF. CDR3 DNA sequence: TGTGCCAGCAGTGATACAACTAGCGGGGCTAGGGGGGAGCTGTTTTTT. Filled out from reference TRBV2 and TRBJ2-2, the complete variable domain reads EPEVTQTPSHQVTQMGQEVILRCVPISNHLYFYWYRQILGQKVEFLVSFYNNEISEKSEIFDDQFSVERPDGSNFTLKIRSTKLEDSAMYFCASSDTTSGARGELFFGEGSRLTVL.